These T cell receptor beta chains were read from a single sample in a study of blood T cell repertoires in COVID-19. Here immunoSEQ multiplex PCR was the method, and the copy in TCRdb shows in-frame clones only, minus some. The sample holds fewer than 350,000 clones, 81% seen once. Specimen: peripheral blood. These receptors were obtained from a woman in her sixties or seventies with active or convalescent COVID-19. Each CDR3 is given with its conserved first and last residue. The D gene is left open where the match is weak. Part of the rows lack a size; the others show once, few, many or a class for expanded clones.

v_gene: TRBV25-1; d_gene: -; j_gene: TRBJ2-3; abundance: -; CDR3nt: TGTGCCAGCAGTGTACAGGGGGGGACAGATACGCAGTATTTT; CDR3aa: CASSVQGGTDTQYF
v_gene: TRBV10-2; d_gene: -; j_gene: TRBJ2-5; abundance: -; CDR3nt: TGCGCCAGCAGTGGGCAGGGGCCCCAGTACTTC; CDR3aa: CASSGQGPQYF
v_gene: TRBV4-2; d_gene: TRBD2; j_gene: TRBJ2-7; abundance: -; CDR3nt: TGTGCCAGCAGCCACCCCGTGACTAGCGGGGGGACCGAGCAGTACTTC; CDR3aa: CASSHPVTSGGTEQYF
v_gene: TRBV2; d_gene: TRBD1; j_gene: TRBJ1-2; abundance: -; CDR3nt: TGTGCCAGCAAATACGGGACAGGGGGCTCATCTGGCTACACCTTC; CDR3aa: CASKYGTGGSSGYTF
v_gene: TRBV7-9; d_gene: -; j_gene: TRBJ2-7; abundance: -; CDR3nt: TGTGCCAGCAGCTTGAGTCCCAACAGCTACGAGCAGTACTTC; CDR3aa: CASSLSPNSYEQYF
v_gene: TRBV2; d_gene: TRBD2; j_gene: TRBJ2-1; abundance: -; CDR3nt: TGTGCCAGCAGTGGCTTAGCGGGGGCCCCAAATGAGCAGTTCTTC; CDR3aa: CASSGLAGAPNEQFF
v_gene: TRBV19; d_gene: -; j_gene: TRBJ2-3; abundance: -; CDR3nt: TGTGCCAGTAGTTCCCGACAGGAGAGCACAGATACGCAGTATTTT; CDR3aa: CASSSRQESTDTQYF
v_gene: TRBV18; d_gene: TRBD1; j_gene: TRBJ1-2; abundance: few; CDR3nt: TGTGCCAGCTCACAATTTACAGGGGGCGATTCCGGCTACACCTTC; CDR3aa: CASSQFTGGDSGYTF
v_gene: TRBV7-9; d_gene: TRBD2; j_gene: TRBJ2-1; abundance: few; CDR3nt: TGTGCCAGCAGCTATACTAGCGGGGCCTACAATGAGCAGTTCTTC; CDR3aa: CASSYTSGAYNEQFF
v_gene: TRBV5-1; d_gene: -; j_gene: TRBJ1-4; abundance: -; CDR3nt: TGCGCCAGCAGCTTGGATTGGGGGAGGGAAAAACTGTTTTTT; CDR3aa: CASSLDWGREKLFF
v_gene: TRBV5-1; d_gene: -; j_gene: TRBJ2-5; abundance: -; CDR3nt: TGCGCCAGCAGCCAGCAGGGGCTGGAGACCCAGTACTTC; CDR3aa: CASSQQGLETQYF
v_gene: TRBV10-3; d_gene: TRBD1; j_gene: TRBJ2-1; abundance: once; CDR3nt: TGTGCCATCAGTGGCCGGGACAGGGATTACAATGAGCAGTTCTTC; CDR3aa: CAISGRDRDYNEQFF
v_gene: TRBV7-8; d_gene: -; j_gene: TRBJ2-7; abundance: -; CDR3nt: TGTGCCAGCAGCTCCGGTTTCTCCTACGAGCAGTACTTC; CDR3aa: CASSSGFSYEQYF
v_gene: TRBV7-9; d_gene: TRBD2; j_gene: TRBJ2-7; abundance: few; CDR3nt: TGTGCCAGCAGCCACCGTAGCGGGGGACTTTCCTACGAGCAGTACTTC; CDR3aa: CASSHRSGGLSYEQYF
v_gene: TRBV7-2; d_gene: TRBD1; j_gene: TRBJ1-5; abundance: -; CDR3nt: TGTGCCAGCAGCACAGGGGAGGTTAGCAATCAGCCCCAGCATTTT; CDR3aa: CASSTGEVSNQPQHF
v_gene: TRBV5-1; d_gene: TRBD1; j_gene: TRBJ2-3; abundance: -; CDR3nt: TGCGCCAGCTGGGACAGGAGCACAGATACGCAGTATTTT; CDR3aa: CASWDRSTDTQYF
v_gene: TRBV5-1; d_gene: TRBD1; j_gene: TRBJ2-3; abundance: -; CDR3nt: TGCGCCAGCAGCTTGGGAGGGACAGGGATAACAGATACGCAGTATTTT; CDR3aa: CASSLGGTGITDTQYF
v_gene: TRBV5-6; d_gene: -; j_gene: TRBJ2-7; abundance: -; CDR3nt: TGTGCCAGCAGCTTGCCGGGGCAGGGGCTCAACGAGCAGTACTTC; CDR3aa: CASSLPGQGLNEQYF
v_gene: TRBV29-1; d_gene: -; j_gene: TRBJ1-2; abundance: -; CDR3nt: TGCAGCGTTGACGCGCGGGACTATGGCTACACCTTC; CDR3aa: CSVDARDYGYTF
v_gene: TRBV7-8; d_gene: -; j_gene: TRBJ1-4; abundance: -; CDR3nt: TGTGCCAGCAGTTCACCCCCAGGTACCCATGAAAAACTGTTTTTT; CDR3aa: CASSSPPGTHEKLFF
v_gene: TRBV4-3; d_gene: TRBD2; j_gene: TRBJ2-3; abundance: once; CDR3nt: TGCGCCAGCAGCTTGGGGGGGGGCACAGATACGCAGTATTTT; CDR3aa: CASSLGGGTDTQYF
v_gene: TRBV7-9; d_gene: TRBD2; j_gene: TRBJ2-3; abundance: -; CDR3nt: TGTGCCAGCAGCTTTCGCCTCGGACTAGCGGGGGGAGATACGCAGTATTTT; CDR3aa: CASSFRLGLAGGDTQYF
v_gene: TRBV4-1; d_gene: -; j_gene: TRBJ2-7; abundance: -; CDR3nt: TGCGCCAGCAGCCTCAGACTCAGGGGAACAATTTCCTACGAGCAGTACTTC; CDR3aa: CASSLRLRGTISYEQYF
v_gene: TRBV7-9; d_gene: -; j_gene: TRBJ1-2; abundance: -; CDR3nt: TGTGCCAGCAGCTTACTGGGCCGGACTCTCTATGGCTACACCTTC; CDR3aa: CASSLLGRTLYGYTF
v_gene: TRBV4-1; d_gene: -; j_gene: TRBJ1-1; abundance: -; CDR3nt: TGCGCCAGCAGCCAAGATCTCATTGGGGCTATCAAGAACACTGAAGCTTTCTTT; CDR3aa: CASSQDLIGAIKNTEAFF
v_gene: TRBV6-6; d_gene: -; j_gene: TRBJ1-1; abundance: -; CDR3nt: TGTGCCAGCAGTTACGGGGCGGCTGAAGCTTTCTTT; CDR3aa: CASSYGAAEAFF
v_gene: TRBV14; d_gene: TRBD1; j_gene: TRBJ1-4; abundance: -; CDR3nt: TGTGCCAGCAGACACCAGGGGGGTGAAAAACTGTTTTTT; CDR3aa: CASRHQGGEKLFF
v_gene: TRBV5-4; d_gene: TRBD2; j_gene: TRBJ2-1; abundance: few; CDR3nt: TGTGCCAGCAGCCCATGGGAGCGGGGGGGGGATGAGCAGTTCTTC; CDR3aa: CASSPWERGGDEQFF
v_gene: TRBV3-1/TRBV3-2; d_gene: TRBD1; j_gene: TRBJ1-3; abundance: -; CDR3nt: TGTGCCAGCAGCCTTCGACAGGGGGCATACACCATATATTTT; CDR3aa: CASSLRQGAYTIYF
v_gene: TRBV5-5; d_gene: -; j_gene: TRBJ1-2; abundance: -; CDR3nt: TGTGCCAGCAGCTTTGACCAGGGGACGTATGGCTACACCTTC; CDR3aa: CASSFDQGTYGYTF
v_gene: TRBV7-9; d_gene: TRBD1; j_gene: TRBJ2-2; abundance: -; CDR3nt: TGTGCCAGCAGCTCATACAGGGGGACCGGGGAGCTGTTTTTT; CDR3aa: CASSSYRGTGELFF